The 24 T cell receptor beta chains given below trace back to one sample, sequenced in a study of CD8 T cells in ankylosing spondylitis. TCRdb used MiXCR to reprocess the 5' RACE reads, holding one entry per CDR3 protein. Of some 7,600 distinct CDR3 sequences listed, more than 8% are singletons. Sequencing was carried out using blood, either unsorted or a sorted T cell fraction (not recorded which). The receptors originated from a male donor with ankylosing spondylitis or in good health (not recorded which).

This clonotype rates as medium-sized (0.01 to 0.1%). This chain joins TRBV9 and TRBJ2-3; 12 positions agree with TRBD2. The germline CDR1 and CDR2 sequences are SGDLS and YYNGEE. The length of the CDR3 is 19 residues. The trim removed 1 base at V and 0 bases at J, leaving 9 bases unmatched. CDR3 DNA: TGTGCCAGCAGCGTATTTAGTTCTAGCGGGGGGGCCAGCACAGATACGCAGTATTTT. Encoded protein: CASSVFSSSGGASTDTQYF.

This clonotype was observed many times. V is TRBV9 and J is TRBJ2-5, with 8 bases fitting TRBD1. The CDR3 spans 14 residues. J gave up 5 bases and V 4 bases, and 7 bases lay outside the gene matches. Germline V gives CDR1 SGDLS, CDR2 YYNGEE. CDR3 in DNA: TGTGCCAGCAGCCGAGGTGGGGACAGGGAGACCCAGTACTTC. Translated: CASSRGGDRETQYF.

The V gene is TRBV3-1, the J gene TRBJ2-7; TRBD2 matches 10 bases. CDR1 and CDR2 (germline): LGHDT, YNNKEL (reference sequence). Trimming cost V 0 bases and J 2 bases; bases outside gene matches: 13. The length of the CDR3 is 19 residues. The CDR3 spells CASSQEVRLAGVGAYEQYV. As DNA, the CDR3 is TGTGCCAGCAGCCAAGAAGTGAGGCTAGCGGGAGTTGGCGCCTACGAGCAGTACGTC.

The genes are TRBV9 and TRBJ2-3, with D maybe TRBD2 (6 bases). Trimming took off 4 bases at V and 1 base at J, with 13 bases between the two ends. In germline, CDR1 is SGDLS, CDR2 YYNGEE. CDR3 size: 15 residues. The CDR3 DNA reads TGTGCCAGCAGCTACGGAGGAGGGCGCACAGATACGCAGTATTTT. Its protein is CASSYGGGRTDTQYF.

By share, this clonotype ranks as medium-sized (0.01 to 0.1%). This chain joins TRBV9 and TRBJ2-3; perhaps TRBD2 as D (6 bases). CDR1 is SGDLS, CDR2 YYNGEE, per germline. This CDR3 comprises 15 residues. V gave up 0 bases and J gave up 2 bases, with 10 bases separating them. CDR3 nucleotides: TGTGCCAGCAGCGTAGTCGAGGACTACACAGATACGCAGTATTTT. The encoded protein is CASSVVEDYTDTQYF.

As DNA, the CDR3 is TGTGCCAGCAGCGCGGGGCCAGGGGCCGAGCAGTACGTC. Translation gives CASSAGPGAEQYV. The gene calls are TRBV9 and TRBJ2-7, with D possibly TRBD1 on 6 matching bases. Germline V CDR1 and CDR2: SGDLS, YYNGEE. The CDR3 has 13 amino acids. V lost 3 bases and J lost 6, with 13 bases in between.

This clonotype is medium-sized by share. V gene TRBV9 combines with J gene TRBJ2-1; 9 bases fit TRBD1. Trimming cost V 4 bases and J 7 bases; bases outside gene matches: 3. The length of the CDR3 is 13 residues. The germline V gene has CDR1 SGDLS and CDR2 YYNGEE. Here the CDR3 DNA reads TGTGCCAGCAGCCCGGGGACAGGGAATGAGCAGTTCTTC. The encoded protein is CASSPGTGNEQFF. The full variable domain, rest sourced from reference TRBV9 and TRBJ2-1, is DSGVTQTPKHLITATGQRVTLRCSPRSGDLSVYWYQQSLDQGLQFLIQYYNGEERAKGNILERFSAQQFPDLHSELNLSSLELGDSALYFCASSPGTGNEQFFGPGTRLTVL.

This clonotype was recorded at least ten times. CDR3 nucleotide sequence: TGTGCCAGCAGCGCGGGGACTGCCTATAACTATGGCTACACCTTC. This encodes CASSAGTAYNYGYTF. This chain links TRBV9 with TRBJ1-2, with D perhaps TRBD1 (5 bases). The CDR3 is made up of 15 amino acids. Germline V gene lookup returns CDR1 SGDLS and CDR2 YYNGEE. Trimming removed 3 bases from V and 1 base from J, with 13 bases in between. The whole variable domain, remainder taken from reference TRBV9 and TRBJ1-2, is DSGVTQTPKHLITATGQRVTLRCSPRSGDLSVYWYQQSLDQGLQFLIQYYNGEERAKGNILERFSAQQFPDLHSELNLSSLELGDSALYFCASSAGTAYNYGYTFGSGTRLTVV.

By frequency in the sample, this clonotype is medium-sized. The chain couples TRBV9 to TRBJ1-1; D is uncertain. Germline V lookup: CDR1 SGDLS, CDR2 YYNGEE. V was cut by 0 bases and J by 0 bases, with 6 bases left in between. This CDR3 comprises 14 residues. The CDR3: CASSVATMNTEAFF. The CDR3 DNA reads as TGTGCCAGCAGCGTAGCTACGATGAACACTGAAGCTTTCTTT.

This clonotype was counted at least ten times. The chain has TRBV9 and TRBJ2-5, with unresolved D. The germline V and J ends were trimmed by 4 bases and 2 bases, with 15 bases remaining between them. The germline V gene encodes CDR1 SGDLS and CDR2 YYNGEE. This CDR3 is 15 amino acids long. The CDR3 region is CASSSRAEMQETQYF. The DNA for the CDR3 is TGTGCCAGCAGCTCCCGGGCAGAGATGCAAGAGACCCAGTACTTC.

This clonotype qualifies as medium-sized. V usage is TRBV9 and J usage is TRBJ2-5; weak D call: TRBD2 (6 bases). V was clipped by 0 bases and J by 5 bases, with 11 bases between them. The CDR3 covers 14 residues. Per germline, CDR1 SGDLS and CDR2 YYNGEE. As DNA, the CDR3 is TGTGCCAGCAGCGTAGACGGGGGTGACGAGACCCAGTACTTC. Residues: CASSVDGGDETQYF.

This clonotype was recorded at least ten times. This rearrangement joins TRBV9 to TRBJ2-1, with D tentatively TRBD1 or TRBD2 (5 bases each). Germline loops: CDR1 SGDLS, CDR2 YYNGEE. The CDR3 is made up of 11 amino acids. Trimming left V 3 bases short and J 10 bases short, with 8 bases between. The CDR3 DNA reads as TGTGCCAGCAGCGGGGGGATAGAGCAGTTCTTC. Protein: CASSGGIEQFF.

This clonotype qualifies as medium-sized. The chain carries TRBV9 and TRBJ2-3, with 8 bases matching TRBD2. Germline V gene sequence: CDR1 SGDLS, CDR2 YYNGEE. The CDR3 consists of 16 residues. V lost 0 bases and J lost 3; bases outside the gene matches: 6. CDR3 nucleotide sequence: TGTGCCAGCAGCGTAGGAAGCGGGGGACCGACAGATACGCAGTATTTT. Translated: CASSVGSGGPTDTQYF.

This clonotype has ten or more counts. This rearrangement joins TRBV9 to TRBJ1-4; D not resolved. V lost 4 bases to trimming and J lost 0 bases, with 13 bases between them. Germline loops: CDR1 SGDLS, CDR2 YYNGEE. The CDR3 contains 16 residues. CDR3 in amino acids: CASSPTTPPTNEKLFF. DNA of the CDR3: TGTGCCAGCAGCCCCACTACACCTCCAACTAATGAAAAACTGTTTTTT.

This clonotype was counted ten times or more. V usage is TRBV9 and J usage is TRBJ2-3; TRBD1 matches 7 bases. Unmatched junction bases numbered 7, after V lost 6 bases and J lost 0 bases. This CDR3 comprises 15 residues. Germline CDR1 reads SGDLS; CDR2 reads YYNGEE. CDR3 residues: CASNKGGPSTDTQYF. The CDR3 DNA reads TGTGCCAGCAACAAAGGGGGCCCTAGCACAGATACGCAGTATTTT.

By share of the sample, this clonotype is medium-sized. This chain connects TRBV9 to TRBJ2-1, with a possible D match to TRBD1 (7 bases). V lost 0 bases and J lost 7, with 14 bases in between. Germline V gives CDR1 SGDLS, CDR2 YYNGEE. This CDR3 contains 15 residues. CDR3 loop: CASSVGRSGGNEQFF. The CDR3 nucleotides read TGTGCCAGCAGCGTAGGCAGGTCAGGGGGGAATGAGCAGTTCTTC.

By share, this clonotype counts as large (0.1 to 1%). V gene TRBV9 combines with J gene TRBJ1-1; D gene unclear. The CDR3 length is 13 residues. The germline V gene has CDR1 SGDLS and CDR2 YYNGEE. Trimming removed 4 bases from V and 1 base from J, with 8 bases in between. The CDR3 DNA reads as TGTGCCAGCAGCACCAGTGGGAACACTGAAGCTTTCTTT. It codes for CASSTSGNTEAFF.

This clonotype qualifies as medium-sized. The V gene is TRBV9, the J gene TRBJ2-1, with 7 positions matching TRBD1. Trimming removed 1 base from V and 7 bases from J; junction bases left unmatched: 8. From germline, CDR1 is SGDLS and CDR2 YYNGEE. The CDR3 totals 15 residues. The CDR3 sequence is CASSVRGGSGNEQFF. CDR3 coding DNA: TGTGCCAGCAGCGTAAGAGGGGGCTCGGGGAATGAGCAGTTCTTC.

This clonotype has a count of ten or more. The chain has TRBV9 and TRBJ1-6; D may be TRBD1 (5 bases). Trimming took off 3 bases at V and 9 bases at J, with 19 bases between the two ends. The CDR3 is 16 residues long. CDR1 is SGDLS, CDR2 YYNGEE, per germline. The CDR3 DNA sequence: TGTGCCAGCAGCGGCCGGGACCGCTCCCCAGGTTCACCCCTCCACTTT. This gives the protein CASSGRDRSPGSPLHF.

This clonotype was recorded a few times. J is TRBJ2-5 and V is TRBV9; D is possibly TRBD2 (6 bases). There are 16 residues in the CDR3. V shed 0 bases and J shed 1 base, with 13 bases lying between them. CDR1 SGDLS and CDR2 YYNGEE come from the germline V gene. The CDR3 DNA follows: TGTGCCAGCAGCGTAGCGTCTAGCGATAGCCAAGAGACCCAGTACTTC. Encoded protein: CASSVASSDSQETQYF. Drawing the rest from reference TRBV9 and TRBJ2-5, the complete variable domain is DSGVTQTPKHLITATGQRVTLRCSPRSGDLSVYWYQQSLDQGLQFLIQYYNGEERAKGNILERFSAQQFPDLHSELNLSSLELGDSALYFCASSVASSDSQETQYFGPGTRLLVL.

This chain connects TRBV9 to TRBJ2-1; D unclear. This CDR3 is built from 12 residues. Germline-derived CDR1 and CDR2 are SGDLS and YYNGEE. Trimming removed 2 bases from V and 7 bases from J, with 7 bases in between. The CDR3 region has the DNA TGTGCCAGCAGCGTCTCTCGGAATGAGCAGTTCTTC. The encoded protein is CASSVSRNEQFF.

A remark on this clonotype: Given a much more abundant clone one base away, this may be a read error. V is TRBV9 and J is TRBJ2-7, with TRBD1 matching over 7 bases. CDR1 is SGDLS and CDR2 is YYNGEE in the germline V gene. This CDR3 has 14 amino acids. The trim removed 4 bases at V and 2 bases at J, leaving 6 bases unmatched. The CDR3 spells CASSPGDSTYEQYF. CDR3 DNA sequence: TGTGCCAGCAGCCCAGGGGACAGCACCTACGAGCAGTACTTC.

V and J are TRBV9 and TRBJ1-2; 8 bases line up with TRBD1. V was clipped by 3 bases and J by 3 bases; unmatched bases: 7. Looked up from germline, CDR1 is SGDLS and CDR2 is YYNGEE. This CDR3 has 15 residues. The DNA of the CDR3 is TGTGCCAGCAGCGGGCCGGGACAGGAGGACTATGGCTACACCTTC. It is translated as CASSGPGQEDYGYTF. The full variable domain, in which reference TRBV9 and TRBJ1-2 provide the parts outside the CDR3, is DSGVTQTPKHLITATGQRVTLRCSPRSGDLSVYWYQQSLDQGLQFLIQYYNGEERAKGNILERFSAQQFPDLHSELNLSSLELGDSALYFCASSGPGQEDYGYTFGSGTRLTVV.

V gene TRBV10-3 combines with J gene TRBJ2-7, with a tentative D call TRBD1 (6 bases). The V gene lost 10 bases and the J gene lost 1 base, with 11 bases spanning the gap. There are 12 residues in the CDR3. Germline V gives CDR1 ENHRY, CDR2 SYGVKD. This CDR3 is CANLQGSYEQYV. The CDR3 region has the DNA TGTGCCAACCTACAGGGATCCTACGAGCAGTACGTC.